This T cell receptor (beta chain) emerged from a study of shared clonotypes between healthy human individuals. Germline CDR1 reads LNHDA; CDR2 reads SQIVND (reference sequence). The length of the CDR3 is 17 residues. Unmatched junction bases numbered 7, after V lost 0 bases and J lost 9 bases. In regard to this clone: Its antigen remains unknown.

Study observations and caveats: There were few donors, and this limited the genetic and exposure-history diversity represented. A reduction in generation probabilities was seen for non-shared clonotypes relative to those shared by all four donors.

Deep level was the assay's run setting. Each cell subset's genomic DNA was divided evenly among several immunoSEQ plates. Profiled with immunoSEQ multiplex PCR; TCRdb holds only in-frame clones, not every one. The data contain some 500,000 clones, around 96% of them singletons. The TCR originated in a woman younger than 45 in good health. The rearrangement joins TRBV19 to TRBJ2-1; 14 bases are shared with TRBD2. Sequenced material: naive CD4+ T cells sorted from blood. Subset meaning: CD45RA+ positively selected. CDR3 region: CASSIDGGLAGEIEQFF. The CDR3 nucleotides are TGTGCCAGTAGTATAGATGGGGGACTAGCGGGAGAGATTGAGCAGTTCTTC.